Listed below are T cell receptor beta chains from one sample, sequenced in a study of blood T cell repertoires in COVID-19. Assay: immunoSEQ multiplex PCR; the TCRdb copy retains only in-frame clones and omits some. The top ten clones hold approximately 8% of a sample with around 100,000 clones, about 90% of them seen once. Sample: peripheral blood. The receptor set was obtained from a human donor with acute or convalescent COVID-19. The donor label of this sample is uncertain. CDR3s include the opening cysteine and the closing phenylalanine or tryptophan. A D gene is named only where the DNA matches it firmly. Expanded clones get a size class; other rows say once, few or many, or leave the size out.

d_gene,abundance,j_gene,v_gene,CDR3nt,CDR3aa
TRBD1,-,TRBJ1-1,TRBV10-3,TGTGCCATCAGTGGGAATTGGGGACAGATGAACACTGAAGCTTTCTTT,CAISGNWGQMNTEAFF
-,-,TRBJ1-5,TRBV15,TGTGCCACCCGCCGGAGGGCACAGCCCCAGCATTTT,CATRRRAQPQHF
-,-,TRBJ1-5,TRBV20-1,TGCAGTGCTAGTGACGGTAATCAGCCCCAGCATTTT,CSASDGNQPQHF
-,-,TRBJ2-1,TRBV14,TGTGCCAGCAGCTTGGGACTTTACAATGAGCAGTTCTTC,CASSLGLYNEQFF
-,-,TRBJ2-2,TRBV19,TGTGCCAGTAGTATTGGGGGCAACGGGGAGCTGTTTTTT,CASSIGGNGELFF
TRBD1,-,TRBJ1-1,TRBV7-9,TGTGCCAGCAGCTCTCAGGGGGGTCCCACTGAAGCTTTCTTT,CASSSQGGPTEAFF
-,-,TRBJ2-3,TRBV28,TGTGCCAGCATAAAACAGACCACAGATACGCAGTATTTT,CASIKQTTDTQYF
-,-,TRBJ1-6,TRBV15,TGTGCCACCAGCAGAGACCGACAGCAAATGTTT,CATSRDRQQMF
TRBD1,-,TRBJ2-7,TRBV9,TGTGCCAGCAGCGTAGATAGGGACAGTTCGGCCTACGAGCAGTACTTC,CASSVDRDSSAYEQYF
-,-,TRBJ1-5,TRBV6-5,TGTGCCAGCAGTTACTCAGGGGTGTGGCGCCAGCCCCAGCATTTT,CASSYSGVWRQPQHF
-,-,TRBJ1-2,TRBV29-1,TGCAGCGTAGGGGGACACCCTGGGGCTAGCTATGGCTACACCTTC,CSVGGHPGASYGYTF
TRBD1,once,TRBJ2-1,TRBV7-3,TGTGCCAGCAGCTTAGGACAGGGTAACAATGAGCAGTTCTTC,CASSLGQGNNEQFF
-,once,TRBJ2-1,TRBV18,TGTGCCAGCTCACCACTCCACGTGGCGGGTAGTGGGATCAATGAGCAGTTCTTC,CASSPLHVAGSGINEQFF
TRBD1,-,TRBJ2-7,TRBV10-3,TGTGCCGCAGGGACAGGGGGAACCTACGAGCAGTACTTC,CAAGTGGTYEQYF
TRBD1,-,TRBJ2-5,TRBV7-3,TGTGCCAGCAGCTCCAGGGGGCAAGAGACCCAGTACTTC,CASSSRGQETQYF
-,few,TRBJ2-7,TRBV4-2,TGTGCCAGCAGCCAAGATCTCCAGACTATTTTCTTC,CASSQDLQTIFF
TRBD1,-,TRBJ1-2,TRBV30,TGTGCCTGGAGAAGGGGGCCGGGTGGCTACACCTTC,CAWRRGPGGYTF
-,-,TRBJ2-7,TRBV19,TGTGCCAGTAGTATGATGGGCAGTGGCTACGAGCAGTACTTC,CASSMMGSGYEQYF
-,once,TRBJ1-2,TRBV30,TGTGCCTGGAGTAGGGTCAGGGGATTTTATGGCTACACCTTC,CAWSRVRGFYGYTF
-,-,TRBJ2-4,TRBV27,TGTGCCAGCAGTTTAGGCAGCATTCAGTACTTC,CASSLGSIQYF
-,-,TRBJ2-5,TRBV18,TGTGCCAGCTCACCGGCCGTGGTGGAGACCCAGTACTTC,CASSPAVVETQYF
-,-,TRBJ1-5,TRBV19,TGTGCCAGTAGCATTCAGGGAGGTGGGCAGCCCCAGCATTTT,CASSIQGGGQPQHF
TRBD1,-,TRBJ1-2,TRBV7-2,TGTGCCAGCAGCGGGCGGACAGGGGAAGGCTACACCTTC,CASSGRTGEGYTF
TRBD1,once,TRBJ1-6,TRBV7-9,TGTGCCAGCAGCTTGGACAGGGGAAACTCCTATAATTCACCCCTCCACTTT,CASSLDRGNSYNSPLHF
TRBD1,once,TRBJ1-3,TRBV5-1,TGCGCCAGCAGCACACAGGGGCTTGGAAACACCATATATTTT,CASSTQGLGNTIYF
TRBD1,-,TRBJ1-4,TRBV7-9,TGTGCCAGCAGCTTACCACAGGGGGCGGGTGAAAAACTGTTTTTT,CASSLPQGAGEKLFF
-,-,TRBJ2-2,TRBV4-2,TGTGCCAGCAGCCAAACTGAGGGTTACACCGGGGAGCTGTTTTTT,CASSQTEGYTGELFF
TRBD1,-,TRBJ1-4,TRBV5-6,TGTGCCAGCAGCGGGGACAGGGGCATCCTTAATGAAAAACTGTTTTTT,CASSGDRGILNEKLFF
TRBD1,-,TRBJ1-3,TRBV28,TGTGCCAGCAGACTCTCCTGGACAGGACAAGACACCATATATTTT,CASRLSWTGQDTIYF
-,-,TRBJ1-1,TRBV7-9,TGTGCCAGCAGCTTAGTCACCCCCGGGAACACTGAAGCTTTCTTT,CASSLVTPGNTEAFF
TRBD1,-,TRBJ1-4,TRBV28,TGTGCCAGCAGGCACCGGGACAGGTTTTTGGAAAAACTGTTTTTT,CASRHRDRFLEKLFF
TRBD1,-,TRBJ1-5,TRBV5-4,TGTGCCAGCAGCCCGGGACAGGGCAATCAGCCCCAGCATTTT,CASSPGQGNQPQHF
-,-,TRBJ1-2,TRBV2,TGTGCCAGCAGTGAACGGTTGAGTACTAACTATGGCTACACCTTC,CASSERLSTNYGYTF
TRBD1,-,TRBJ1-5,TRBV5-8,TGTGCCAGCAGCTTGGGGACAGGGTTCCGCCAGCCCCAGCATTTT,CASSLGTGFRQPQHF
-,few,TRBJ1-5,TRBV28,TGTGCCAGCAGTAGACAGGTTCGTTTCAATCAGCCCCAGCATTTT,CASSRQVRFNQPQHF
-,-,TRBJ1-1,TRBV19,TGTGCCAGTAGTGCACAGGGGAACACTGAAGCTTTCTTT,CASSAQGNTEAFF
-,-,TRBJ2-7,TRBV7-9,TGTGCCAGCAGCGACCGTACAGGGAAGTACGAGCAGTACTTC,CASSDRTGKYEQYF
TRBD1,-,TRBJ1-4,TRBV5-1,TGCGCCAGCAGCTCGGGACAGGGTCAAAAACTGTTTTTT,CASSSGQGQKLFF
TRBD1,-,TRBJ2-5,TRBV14,TGTGCCAGCAGCCAAAGGTCCGGGGCTCCCAGGGGGGAGACCCAGTACTTC,CASSQRSGAPRGETQYF
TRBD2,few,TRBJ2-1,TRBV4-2,TGTGCCAGCAGCCAAGCCTACATCGGGACTAGCGGGGGGCCCAGCTCCTACAATGAGCAGTTCTTC,CASSQAYIGTSGGPSSYNEQFF
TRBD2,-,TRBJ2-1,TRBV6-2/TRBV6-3,TGTGCCAGCAGTCAATCCGTCGGGGGGGCAAACAATGAGCAGTTCTTC,CASSQSVGGANNEQFF
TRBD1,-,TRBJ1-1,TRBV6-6,TGTGCCAGCAGCCTGAGACAGGGTGAGACTGAAGCTTTCTTT,CASSLRQGETEAFF
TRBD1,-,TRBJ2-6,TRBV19,TGTGCCAGTAGCGGACAGGATCGGTCTGGGGCCAACGTCCTGACTTTC,CASSGQDRSGANVLTF
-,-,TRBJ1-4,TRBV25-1,TGTGCCAGCAGTGAATACCGGGGTGCAGAAAAACTGTTTTTT,CASSEYRGAEKLFF
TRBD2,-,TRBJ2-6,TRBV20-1,TGCAGTGCTAGTGGGCTAGCGGGGGGACCGCCCTCTGGGGCCAACGTCCTGACTTTC,CSASGLAGGPPSGANVLTF